Shown below are 21 T cell receptor beta chains from a single sample sequenced in a study of blood T cell repertoires in COVID-19. The method was immunoSEQ multiplex PCR; TCRdb's version includes in-frame clones alone and lacks a portion of them. The sample lists some 210,000 clones, approximately 90% occurring once. The sample consisted of peripheral blood. The receptors here all came from a woman aged 40 to 49 with acute or convalescent COVID-19.

This rearrangement joins TRBV11-3 to TRBJ2-2; 7 bases match TRBD2. CDR1 SGHNT and CDR2 YENEEA come from the germline V gene. The length of the CDR3 is 15 residues. With V trimmed by 5 bases and J by 3 bases, 6 bases remained unmatched. The CDR3 region is CASSGGGSDTGELFF. In nucleotides, the CDR3 is TGTGCCAGCAGCGGGGGGGGATCCGACACCGGGGAGCTGTTTTTT.

This clone was recorded only once. The chain employs TRBV5-1 and TRBJ2-4, with D hard to call. Germline V gene sequence: CDR1 SGHRS, CDR2 YFSETQ. This CDR3 is 15 amino acids long. Trimming took 4 bases from V and 3 from J, leaving 14 bases between them. CDR3 in amino acids: CASSPNIGGKNIQYF. CDR3 coding DNA: TGCGCCAGCAGCCCCAACATAGGCGGCAAAAACATTCAGTACTTC.

This clone has just one count. This chain uses TRBV12-5 with TRBJ2-4; 9 bases are shared with TRBD2. Trimming cost V 1 base and J 7 bases; bases outside gene matches: 2. This CDR3 comprises 14 residues. Germline values: CDR1 LGHNT, CDR2 FRNRAP. The CDR3 protein is CASGLGTSANIQYF. DNA of the CDR3: TGTGCTAGTGGTTTGGGGACTAGCGCGAACATTCAGTACTTC.

In the case of this clone: Other DNA variants within this sample encode the same CDR3. V and J are TRBV5-6 and TRBJ1-2, with D perhaps matching TRBD1 (6 bases). The CDR3 contains 14 residues. Deletions cut 0 bases from V and 0 bases from J, with 6 bases between. Per germline, CDR1 SGHDT and CDR2 YYEEEE. The CDR3 loop reads CASSLGQANYGYTF. CDR3 DNA sequence: TGTGCCAGCAGCTTGGGACAGGCTAACTATGGCTACACCTTC.

This clone has a single count. The J gene is TRBJ2-3, the V gene TRBV27, with a weak D call TRBD2 (6 bases). The germline V and J ends were trimmed by 6 bases and 3 bases, with 7 bases remaining between them. Germline V CDR1 and CDR2: MNHEY, SMNVEV (reference sequence). This CDR3 has 12 residues. This CDR3 reads CASREGTDTQYF. The CDR3 nucleotides are TGTGCCAGCAGGGAGGGAACAGATACGCAGTATTTT.

This chain uses TRBV30 with TRBJ2-5, with D maybe TRBD2 (7 bases). The CDR3 is 15 amino acids. V was clipped by 3 bases and J by 4 bases, with 18 bases between them. The germline V gene encodes CDR1 GTSNPN and CDR2 SVGIG (reference sequence). The CDR3 DNA reads as TGTGCCTGGAGCGGGGGGCCCGGGGTAGGAGAGACCCAGTACTTC. Translation: CAWSGGPGVGETQYF.

This clone was observed a single time. The same CDR3 can be traced to other DNA sequences in this sample. The rearrangement uses TRBV5-1 and TRBJ2-3, with 10 bases lining up with TRBD2. CDR1 is SGHRS, CDR2 YFSETQ, per germline. The length of the CDR3 is 16 residues. V lost 4 bases, J lost 4 bases, and 9 bases stayed unmatched. CDR3 in amino acids: CASSPGLAGGPDTQYF. In DNA form, the CDR3 reads TGCGCCAGCAGCCCCGGGTTAGCGGGGGGTCCAGATACGCAGTATTTT.

The chain joins TRBV5-1 to TRBJ2-7; 13 bases are a match to TRBD2. Trimming took 5 bases from V and 2 from J; bases not matched to a gene: 4. This CDR3 has 15 residues. The germline V gene has CDR1 SGHRS and CDR2 YFSETQ. The CDR3 DNA is TGCGCCAGCAGTGTGGGACTAGCGGGAACCTACGAGCAGTACGTC. It translates to CASSVGLAGTYEQYV.

This clone was recorded only once. The V call is TRBV24-1, the J call TRBJ2-3; 7 bases agree with TRBD2. CDR1 is KGHDR, CDR2 SFDVKD, per germline. The CDR3 runs 16 residues. J lost 2 bases, V lost 3 bases, and 7 bases had no gene match. The CDR3 spells CATSDPGLDHTDTQYF. CDR3 DNA: TGTGCCACCAGTGATCCCGGACTAGACCACACAGATACGCAGTATTTT.

This clone has only a few counts. The V call is TRBV7-3, the J call TRBJ1-6; 9 nucleotides match TRBD1. The CDR3 is 15 amino acids. CDR1 and CDR2 from the germline V gene are SGHTA and FQGTGA. V was pared by 1 base and J by 9 bases, with 4 bases of the junction left unmatched. The CDR3 sequence: CASSLKGQGASPLHF. The CDR3 bases are TGTGCCAGCAGCTTAAAGGGACAGGGTGCTTCACCCCTCCACTTT.

J is TRBJ1-3 and V is TRBV29-1; D is undetermined. V lost 0 bases and J lost 0, with 6 bases in between. Germline CDR1 is SQVTM and CDR2 is ANQGSEA. The CDR3 runs to 14 residues. As DNA, the CDR3 is TGCAGCGTTGAAGAGACTCTCTCTGGAAACACCATATATTTT. Protein: CSVEETLSGNTIYF.

The rearrangement links TRBV21-1 to TRBJ1-5. TRBV21-1 has pseudogene status. This CDR3 has 15 residues. The CDR3 nucleotides are TGTGCCAGCAGCATTGGGGGGGATGGCAATCAGCCCCAGCATTTT. Its translation is CASSIGGDGNQPQHF.

V gene TRBV1 combines with J gene TRBJ2-1; TRBD1, as called in the table, went unchecked against the DNA. TRBV1 is a pseudogene locus. The CDR3 has 17 amino acids. In DNA, the CDR3 is TGCACCAGCCCCCCCGGAAGGGGGCCCCGACACGGGGATGAGCAGTTCTTC. This codes for CTSPPGRGPRHGDEQFF.

V and J are TRBV4-1 and TRBJ2-7, with TRBD2 as a possible D gene (6 bases). V lost 4 bases, J lost 4 bases, and 14 bases lay in between. CDR3 size: 14 residues. Germline V CDR1 and CDR2: MGHRA, YSYEKL. For the CDR3, the DNA is TGCGCCAGCAGCCTAACGGTTGGGGGGTACGAGCAGTACGTC. Its translation: CASSLTVGGYEQYV.

This clone was detected once. CDR3 region: CASSQVLGTNTEAFF. The CDR3 DNA sequence: TGTGCCAGCAGCCAAGTATTAGGGACTAACACTGAAGCTTTCTTT. This chain links TRBV3-1 (or the pseudogene TRBV3-2) with TRBJ1-1, with D tentatively TRBD1 (5 bases). Germline V gene sequence: CDR1 LGHDT, CDR2 YNNKEL (reference sequence). V lost 1 base to trimming and J lost 2 bases, with 11 bases between them. The CDR3 totals 15 residues.

The gene calls are TRBV5-5 and TRBJ1-1, with D unresolved. With 4 bases removed from V and 11 bases from J, the gap between germline ends came to 12 bases. Looked up from germline, CDR1 is SGHKS and CDR2 is YYEKEE (reference sequence). The CDR3 is 11 residues long. The CDR3 spells CASSEGLRAFF. The CDR3 nucleotides read TGTGCCAGCAGCGAGGGTCTTCGGGCTTTCTTT.

The chain carries TRBV5-1 and TRBJ1-1, with D perhaps TRBD1 (5 bases). The CDR3 runs 14 residues. Trimming left V 4 bases short and J 5 bases short, with 15 bases between. Germline CDR1 SGHRS, CDR2 YFSETQ. CDR3 in DNA: TGCGCCAGCAGCCCCATACCGGGGACTACTGAAGCTTTCTTT. Amino acids: CASSPIPGTTEAFF.

The chain uses TRBV21-1 and TRBJ1-1; the D call TRBD1 from the table was never checked on the DNA. TRBV21-1 corresponds to a pseudogene. The CDR3 loop spans 16 amino acids. This chain's CDR3 is CASGEDSDRGYTEAFF. As DNA, the CDR3 is TGTGCCAGCGGTGAGGACTCCGACAGGGGCTACACTGAAGCTTTCTTT.

The rearrangement uses TRBV5-5 and TRBJ1-1; D remains unclear. Per germline, CDR1 SGHKS and CDR2 YYEKEE (reference sequence). This CDR3 has 16 residues. Trimming took 2 bases from V and 1 from J, leaving 15 bases between them. The DNA for the CDR3 is TGTGCCAGCAGCTTTTTTTCCAGGTTACAGAACACTGAAGCTTTCTTT. Residues: CASSFFSRLQNTEAFF.

The CDR3: CASSEGRIGRVYGYTF. The CDR3 region has the DNA TGTGCCAGCAGTGAAGGTCGAATAGGGCGGGTGTATGGCTACACCTTC. The chain employs TRBV6-1 and TRBJ1-2; no clear D. There are 16 residues in the CDR3. The germline V and J ends were trimmed by 1 base and 5 bases, with 17 bases remaining between them. Germline V gene lookup returns CDR1 MNHNS and CDR2 SASEGT.

The rearrangement uses TRBV2 and TRBJ1-1; D gene ambiguous. V was pared by 7 bases and J by 4 bases, with 10 bases between. Per germline, CDR1 SNHLY and CDR2 FYNNEI. CDR3 size: 12 residues. The CDR3 loop reads CASTRVGTEAFF. In nucleotides, the CDR3 is TGTGCCAGCACCCGGGTCGGCACTGAAGCTTTCTTT. The whole variable domain, remainder taken from reference TRBV2 and TRBJ1-1, is EPEVTQTPSHQVTQMGQEVILRCVPISNHLYFYWYRQILGQKVEFLVSFYNNEISEKSEIFDDQFSVERPDGSNFTLKIRSTKLEDSAMYFCASTRVGTEAFFGQGTRLTVV.